This is a list of T cell receptor beta chains from one sample in a study of cytomegalovirus exposure and HLA in healthy donors. Sequencing used immunoSEQ multiplex PCR; TCRdb keeps in-frame clones, though not all of them. The repertoire holds around 150,000 clones, with roughly 86% as singletons. Source material: PBMCs. Receptors originate from a man in his late teens or twenties in good health and CMV-seropositive. CDR3s include the opening cysteine and the closing phenylalanine or tryptophan. D genes are given only for firm matches. Some rows have no size entry. The others give once, few or many, or a class for an expanded clone.

D,J,size,V,CDR3,DNA
TRBD2,TRBJ2-1,once,TRBV11-2,CASSPATSGVYNEQFF,TGTGCCAGCAGCCCAGCGACTAGCGGGGTGTACAATGAGCAGTTCTTC
-,TRBJ2-2,-,TRBV6-1,CASSEALKQGIPRGGELFF,TGTGCCAGCAGTGAAGCGCTTAAGCAGGGGATACCTAGGGGCGGGGAGCTGTTTTTT
-,TRBJ2-3,-,TRBV7-8,CASSLNVRDTQYF,TGTGCCAGCAGCTTAAATGTTCGGGATACGCAGTATTTT
TRBD1,TRBJ1-1,-,TRBV27,CASRRTGGTEAFF,TGTGCCAGCAGGAGGACAGGGGGCACTGAAGCTTTCTTT
TRBD1,TRBJ1-3,-,TRBV5-1,CASSRQGQDSGNTIYF,TGCGCCAGCAGCAGACAGGGGCAGGACTCTGGAAACACCATATATTTT
TRBD1,TRBJ1-1,-,TRBV27,CASSPLKSTGDMNTEAFF,TGTGCCAGCAGTCCCCTAAAATCCACAGGGGACATGAACACTGAAGCTTTCTTT
TRBD2,TRBJ2-5,-,TRBV13,CASSLAGGRQETQYF,TGTGCCAGCAGCTTAGCGGGAGGTCGCCAAGAGACCCAGTACTTC
TRBD2,TRBJ2-1,once,TRBV28,CASSLWGLGENSYNEQFF,TGTGCCAGCAGTTTATGGGGACTAGGCGAAAACTCCTACAATGAGCAGTTCTTC
-,TRBJ2-7,-,TRBV5-1,CASRRGHSYEQYF,TGCGCCAGCAGACGGGGACACTCCTACGAGCAGTACTTC
TRBD2,TRBJ2-3,-,TRBV11-2,CASSYLAGGGDTQYF,TGTGCCAGCAGCTATCTAGCGGGAGGAGGAGATACGCAGTATTTT
TRBD2,TRBJ2-3,-,TRBV25-1,CASETSGRFTDTQYF,TGTGCCAGCGAGACTAGCGGGAGGTTCACAGATACGCAGTATTTT
-,TRBJ2-2,-,TRBV7-3,CASSLSRKNTGELFF,TGTGCCAGCAGCTTAAGCAGGAAGAACACCGGGGAGCTGTTTTTT
-,TRBJ2-7,-,TRBV6-5,CASSPFERPYEQYF,TGTGCCAGCAGTCCCTTTGAGCGGCCCTACGAGCAGTACTTC
-,TRBJ2-7,-,TRBV28,CASRDPTSFEQYF,TGTGCCAGCAGGGATCCCACTAGCTTCGAGCAGTACTTC
-,TRBJ2-2,-,TRBV30,CAWSVRVPGELFF,TGTGCCTGGAGTGTGCGGGTTCCCGGGGAGCTGTTTTTT
TRBD1,TRBJ1-5,-,TRBV2,CASSERTGGNQPQHF,TGTGCCAGCAGTGAGAGGACAGGGGGCAATCAGCCCCAGCATTTT
TRBD1,TRBJ2-6,-,TRBV23-1,CASPRDRNVLTF,TGCGCCAGCCCCCGGGACAGGAACGTCCTGACTTTC
-,TRBJ1-1,-,TRBV6-1,CASSVYRNTEAFF,TGTGCCAGCAGTGTATATCGGAACACTGAAGCTTTCTTT
TRBD1,TRBJ1-3,-,TRBV5-1,CASSTGQFLSGNTIYF,TGCGCCAGCAGCACGGGACAGTTTCTCTCTGGAAACACCATATATTTT
TRBD2,TRBJ2-2,-,TRBV4-2,CASSQDRSGRATGELFF,TGTGCCAGCAGCCAAGATCGGAGCGGGAGGGCCACCGGGGAGCTGTTTTTT
-,TRBJ2-7,-,TRBV2,CASSDPGYIAYSYEQYF,TGTGCCAGCAGTGATCCCGGGTACATAGCGTACTCCTACGAGCAGTACTTC
-,TRBJ1-4,-,TRBV7-9,CASSSPGVGEKLFF,TGTGCCAGCAGCTCTCCAGGGGTAGGTGAAAAACTGTTTTTT
TRBD1,TRBJ1-3,-,TRBV2,CASRAGGAGNTIYF,TGTGCCAGCAGGGCAGGGGGAGCTGGAAACACCATATATTTT
TRBD1,TRBJ2-5,-,TRBV5-1,CASSSTTGGEETQYF,TGCGCCAGCAGCTCGACGACAGGGGGCGAAGAGACCCAGTACTTC
-,TRBJ2-7,-,TRBV10-3,CAISPLSGEQYF,TGTGCCATCAGTCCCTTGAGCGGCGAGCAGTACTTC
TRBD2,TRBJ2-5,once,TRBV2,CASSVSGRWETQYF,TGTGCCAGCAGCGTTAGCGGGAGGTGGGAGACCCAGTACTTC
-,TRBJ1-2,-,TRBV4-1,CASSQGPPALSGYGYTF,TGCGCCAGCAGCCAAGGACCCCCGGCCCTGTCGGGCTATGGCTACACCTTC
-,TRBJ1-5,-,TRBV28,CASSSPITYSNQPQHF,TGTGCCAGCAGTTCCCCAATTACATATAGCAATCAGCCCCAGCATTTT
-,TRBJ2-1,once,TRBV5-1,CASSKSVTNYNEQFF,TGCGCCAGCAGCAAAAGCGTAACGAACTACAATGAGCAGTTCTTC
-,TRBJ2-1,once,TRBV14,CASSRWRAATRDEQFF,TGTGCCAGCAGCCGCTGGAGAGCGGCCACAAGGGATGAGCAGTTCTTC
-,TRBJ2-7,-,TRBV4-1,CASSQDSLVSEQYF,TGCGCCAGCAGCCAAGATAGCCTCGTCTCCGAGCAGTACTTC
TRBD2,TRBJ2-7,-,TRBV5-1,CASSLWEGYNEQYF,TGCGCCAGCAGCCTCTGGGAGGGATACAACGAGCAGTACTTC
-,TRBJ1-2,-,TRBV30,CAWTDRGNGYTF,TGTGCCTGGACTGACCGAGGAAATGGCTACACCTTC
-,TRBJ2-5,once,TRBV7-9,CASRGAQETQYF,TGTGCCAGCAGGGGAGCCCAAGAGACCCAGTACTTC
TRBD2,TRBJ2-4,-,TRBV29-1,CSAAGLGKNIQYF,TGCAGCGCAGCGGGATTGGGCAAAAACATTCAGTACTTC
-,TRBJ2-7,-,TRBV5-8,CASSSLAGGALYEQYF,TGTGCCAGCAGCTCCCTCGCTGGGGGCGCTCTCTACGAGCAGTACTTC
-,TRBJ2-7,-,TRBV5-6,CASIARSGSYEQYF,TGTGCCAGCATCGCGCGGAGCGGCTCCTACGAGCAGTACTTC
-,TRBJ1-5,few,TRBV2,CASSAYSNQPQHF,TGTGCCAGCAGTGCGTATAGCAATCAGCCCCAGCATTTT
TRBD1,TRBJ1-5,-,TRBV11-2,CASSADRGQPQHF,TGTGCCAGCAGCGCGGACAGGGGGCAGCCCCAGCATTTT
TRBD1,TRBJ2-5,once,TRBV2,CASSLQGPGKTQYF,TGTGCCAGCAGTTTACAGGGGCCAGGGAAGACCCAGTACTTC
-,TRBJ1-3,-,TRBV6-5,CASSYGGQAGNTIYF,TGTGCCAGCAGTTACGGGGGACAAGCTGGAAACACCATATATTTT
TRBD1,TRBJ1-1,few,TRBV9,CASSAGGTGITEAFF,TGTGCCAGCAGCGCTGGTGGGACAGGGATCACTGAAGCTTTCTTT
TRBD2,TRBJ2-7,-,TRBV2,CASSEYAGGPNEQYF,TGTGCCAGCAGTGAATACGCGGGAGGGCCTAACGAGCAGTACTTC
TRBD1,TRBJ1-4,-,TRBV25-1,CASSLRGQPNEKLFF,TGTGCCAGCAGCCTCAGGGGGCAGCCTAATGAAAAACTGTTTTTT
-,TRBJ2-7,few,TRBV27,CASSRSLDTYEQYF,TGTGCCAGCAGTCGAAGCTTAGACACTTACGAGCAGTACTTC
TRBD1,TRBJ2-7,-,TRBV15,CATSRVGQASYEQYF,TGTGCCACCAGCAGAGTGGGACAGGCGTCCTACGAGCAGTACTTC
TRBD2,TRBJ2-7,-,TRBV10-3,CAISDLAGGFYEQYF,TGTGCCATCAGTGATTTAGCGGGAGGGTTCTACGAGCAGTACTTC
-,TRBJ1-4,-,TRBV5-1,CASHLGGRVEEKLFF,TGCGCCAGCCACTTGGGGGGGCGCGTAGAGGAAAAACTGTTTTTT
TRBD2,TRBJ2-3,-,TRBV13,CASSFTLSSGLAGDITDTQYF,TGTGCCAGCAGCTTCACTCTCTCCTCGGGACTAGCGGGGGATATCACAGATACGCAGTATTTT
TRBD2,TRBJ2-1,-,TRBV27,CASSRASGTSAYNEQFF,TGTGCCAGCAGCCGGGCTAGCGGGACTTCAGCATACAATGAGCAGTTCTTC
-,TRBJ2-1,-,TRBV27,CAGRGPTRYNEQFF,TGTGCCGGGCGGGGACCAACTAGATACAATGAGCAGTTCTTC
TRBD2,TRBJ2-3,-,TRBV5-1,CASSSGGTASTDTQYF,TGCGCCAGCAGCAGCGGGGGGACTGCTAGCACAGATACGCAGTATTTT
-,TRBJ2-7,-,TRBV21-1,CAFQRGTGWSEQYF,TGTGCCTTCCAGAGGGGGACAGGGTGGAGCGAGCAGTACTTC